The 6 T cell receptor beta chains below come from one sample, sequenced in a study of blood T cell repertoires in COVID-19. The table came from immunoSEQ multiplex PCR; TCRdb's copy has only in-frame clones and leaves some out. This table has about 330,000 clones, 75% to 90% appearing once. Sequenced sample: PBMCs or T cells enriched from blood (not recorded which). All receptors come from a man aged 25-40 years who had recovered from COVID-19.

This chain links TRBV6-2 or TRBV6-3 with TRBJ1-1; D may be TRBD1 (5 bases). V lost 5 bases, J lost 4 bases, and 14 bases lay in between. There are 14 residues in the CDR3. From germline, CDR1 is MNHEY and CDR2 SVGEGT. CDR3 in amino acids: CASSLAGRGTEAFF. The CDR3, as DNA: TGTGCCAGCAGTCTGGCAGGGCGGGGCACTGAAGCTTTCTTT.

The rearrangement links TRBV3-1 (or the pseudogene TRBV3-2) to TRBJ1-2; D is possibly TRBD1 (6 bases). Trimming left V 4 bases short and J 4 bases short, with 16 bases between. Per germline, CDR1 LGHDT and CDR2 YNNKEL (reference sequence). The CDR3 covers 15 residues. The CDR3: CASSRSSSQGYGYTF. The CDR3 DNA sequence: TGTGCCAGCAGCCGTAGCTCCTCACAGGGCTATGGCTACACCTTC.

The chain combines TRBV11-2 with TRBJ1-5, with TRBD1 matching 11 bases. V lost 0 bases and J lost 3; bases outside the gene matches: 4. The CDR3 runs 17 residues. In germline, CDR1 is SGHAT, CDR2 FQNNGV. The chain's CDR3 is CASSLEGTGGNNQPQHF. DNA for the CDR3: TGTGCCAGCAGCTTAGAGGGGACAGGGGGTAACAATCAGCCCCAGCATTTT.

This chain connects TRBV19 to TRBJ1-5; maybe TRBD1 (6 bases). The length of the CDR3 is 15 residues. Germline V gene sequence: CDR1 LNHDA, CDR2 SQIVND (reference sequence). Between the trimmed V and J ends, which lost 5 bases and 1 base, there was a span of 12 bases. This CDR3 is CASSGKGGSNQPQHF. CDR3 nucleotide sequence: TGTGCCAGTAGTGGAAAAGGGGGAAGCAATCAGCCCCAGCATTTT.

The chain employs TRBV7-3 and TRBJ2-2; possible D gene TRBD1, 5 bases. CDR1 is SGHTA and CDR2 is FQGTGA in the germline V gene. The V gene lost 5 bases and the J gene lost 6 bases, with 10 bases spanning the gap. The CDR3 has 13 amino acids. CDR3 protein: CASSPAQAGELFF. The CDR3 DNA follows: TGTGCCAGCAGCCCAGCACAGGCCGGGGAGCTGTTTTTT.

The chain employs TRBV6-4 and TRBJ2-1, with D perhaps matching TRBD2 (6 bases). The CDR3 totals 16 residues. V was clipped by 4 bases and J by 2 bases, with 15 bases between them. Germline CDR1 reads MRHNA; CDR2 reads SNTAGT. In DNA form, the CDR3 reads TGTGCCAGCAGTGTCTCCTCGGGGGTCCCCTACAATGAGCAGTTCTTC. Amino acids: CASSVSSGVPYNEQFF.